Listed below are T cell receptor beta chains from one sample, sequenced in a study of T cell responses to AZD1222 COVID-19 vaccine. The repertoire was sequenced with immunoSEQ multiplex PCR; TCRdb's copy has only in-frame clones and lacks some. The sample includes around 130,000 clones, around 84% of them seen just once. The source was peripheral blood, collected on day 0 of AZD1222 vaccination. All receptors derive from an adult in good health. Each CDR3 is given with its conserved first and last residue. Each record gives: clone size, J gene, V gene, D gene, CDR3 DNA, CDR3 protein. D genes are given only for firm matches. Only some rows state a clone size, as once, few, many or a class for expanded clones.

>NA|TRBJ2-7|TRBV4-1|NA
TGCGCCAGCAGCCAAGGGTCCTACGAGCAGTACTTC
CASSQGSYEQYF
>NA|TRBJ1-6|TRBV30|NA
TGTGCCTGGAGTGTAGGGGCAGGTAATTCACCCCTCCACTTT
CAWSVGAGNSPLHF
>NA|TRBJ2-5|TRBV10-1|TRBD1
TGCGCCAGCAGTGAGTCCTCGACAGGGGCGTGGGGGACCCAGTACTTC
CASSESSTGAWGTQYF
>NA|TRBJ1-5|TRBV19|NA
TGTGCCAGTAGTATAGTGGACAATCAGCCCCAGCATTTT
CASSIVDNQPQHF
>NA|TRBJ1-2|TRBV3-1/TRBV3-2|NA
TGTGCCAGCAGCGGGACGGTTGCTGTATGGAGCTACACCTTC
CASSGTVAVWSYTF
>NA|TRBJ1-2|TRBV29-1|NA
TGCAGCGCTACAGGGTTTTCTAACTATGGCTACACCTTC
CSATGFSNYGYTF
>NA|TRBJ1-4|TRBV6-5|NA
TGTGCCAGCAGTTCCCTCCCCAGGGCTGCTAATGAAAAACTGTTTTTT
CASSSLPRAANEKLFF
>NA|TRBJ2-7|TRBV6-1|NA
TGTGCCAGCAGTGAAGCGCGTCCAGGGAGGACAATACCAACCTACGAGCAGTACTTC
CASSEARPGRTIPTYEQYF
>NA|TRBJ2-2|TRBV19|TRBD2
TGTGCCACCGAGGGGGCTAGCGGGGGTTTCATCGGGGAGCTGTTTTTT
CATEGASGGFIGELFF
>NA|TRBJ1-1|TRBV5-1|TRBD1
TGCGCCAGCATATCAGGGGGGCGGGAAGCTTTCTTT
CASISGGREAFF
>few|TRBJ2-1|TRBV5-4|TRBD2
TGTGCCAGCAGCCCTAGCGGGGGCTCCTACAATGAGCAGTTCTTC
CASSPSGGSYNEQFF
>NA|TRBJ2-7|TRBV28|NA
TGTGCCAGCAGCCCCCTGTGGGGCAGACGAATCGGCGAGCAGTACTTC
CASSPLWGRRIGEQYF
>NA|TRBJ1-5|TRBV5-1|NA
TGCGCCAGCAGCTTGGGGGGGAGTAGCAATCAGCCCCAGCATTTT
CASSLGGSSNQPQHF
>NA|TRBJ2-5|TRBV3-1/TRBV3-2|TRBD2
TGTGCCAGCAGCCAACCCCCCCCGGGAGGGCTTTTTTTAAGTGGCGAGACCCAGTACTTC
CASSQPPPGGLFLSGETQYF
>NA|TRBJ2-3|TRBV9|TRBD2
TGTGCCAGCAGCAAGGGACTAGCGGGAGGTTTAGGTAGCACAGATACGCAGTATTTT
CASSKGLAGGLGSTDTQYF
>NA|TRBJ1-6|TRBV9|NA
TGTGCCAGCAGCGTAGGCGGACAGACTTATAATTCACCCCTCCACTTT
CASSVGGQTYNSPLHF
>NA|TRBJ2-3|TRBV13|TRBD2
TGTGCCAGCAGCTCCGGACTAGCGGGAGGGGAGTCGACAGATACGCAGTATTTT
CASSSGLAGGESTDTQYF
>NA|TRBJ2-1|TRBV29-1|TRBD1
TGCAGCACCGTAAAGGGACAGGGGGGCTACAATGAGCAGTTCTTC
CSTVKGQGGYNEQFF
>NA|TRBJ1-2|TRBV10-3|NA
TGTGCCATCAGTGAAGGACGTGGAGATGGCTACACCTTC
CAISEGRGDGYTF
>NA|TRBJ1-2|TRBV4-3|TRBD1
TGCGCCAGCAGCCAGGGGACAGGGGGCTTTGTCCCGGTTTCTAACTATGGCTACACCTTC
CASSQGTGGFVPVSNYGYTF
>NA|TRBJ1-3|TRBV6-5|NA
TGTGCCAGCAGTTACTCAATGTCCTCTGGAAACACCATATATTTT
CASSYSMSSGNTIYF
>NA|TRBJ2-7|TRBV5-5|TRBD1
TGTGCCAGCAGTTGGACAGGGGGCTCGAACGAGCAGTACTTC
CASSWTGGSNEQYF
>NA|TRBJ1-2|TRBV28|NA
TGTGCCAGCAGTTCGGGCGCAAGCTATGGCTACACCTTC
CASSSGASYGYTF
>NA|TRBJ1-1|TRBV6-4|NA
TGTGCCAGCAGTTACCGGGGCCCGGAGATGAACACTGAAGCTTTCTTT
CASSYRGPEMNTEAFF
>NA|TRBJ1-1|TRBV18|NA
TGTGCCAGCTCATCACGACAAGGGGGGGATGGTGAAGCTTTCTTT
CASSSRQGGDGEAFF
>NA|TRBJ1-1|TRBV7-2|NA
TGTGCCAGCAGCATGGGCCGGGGAGGTGGGACTGAAGCTTTCTTT
CASSMGRGGGTEAFF
>NA|TRBJ1-2|TRBV19|NA
TGTGCCAGTAGTATGAGGAACTATGGCTACACCTTC
CASSMRNYGYTF
>NA|TRBJ1-4|TRBV9|NA
TGTGCCAGCAGCCCCCCCGGGCTGGATGAAAAACTGTTTTTT
CASSPPGLDEKLFF
>NA|TRBJ1-2|TRBV6-2/TRBV6-3|NA
TGTGCCAGCAGTCCGACGACAGAGGCTTATGGCTACACCTTC
CASSPTTEAYGYTF
>NA|TRBJ2-3|TRBV7-3|NA
TGTGCCAGCAGTCTCGACTGGCAGGATACGCAGTATTTT
CASSLDWQDTQYF
>once|TRBJ2-7|TRBV7-2|TRBD1
TGTGCCAGCAGCACCGGACAGGGACCCTACGAGCAGTACTTC
CASSTGQGPYEQYF
>NA|TRBJ1-1|TRBV27|NA
TGTGCCAGCAGTTTATACGGGGGCGACACTGAAGCTTTCTTT
CASSLYGGDTEAFF
>few|TRBJ1-1|TRBV9|NA
TGTGCCAGCAGCGTAGGGGACACTGAAGCTTTCTTT
CASSVGDTEAFF
>NA|TRBJ2-1|TRBV14|TRBD1
TGTGCCAGCAGCCAATGGACAGGTATGGGGGAGCAGTTCTTC
CASSQWTGMGEQFF
>NA|TRBJ2-3|TRBV5-4|NA
TGTGCCAGCAGCCACTCGGAGGGCCCAGATACGCAGTATTTT
CASSHSEGPDTQYF
>NA|TRBJ1-1|TRBV2|TRBD1
TGTGCCAGCAGTGACTTACAGGGGGCTAGCACTGAAGCTTTCTTT
CASSDLQGASTEAFF